A selection of T cell receptor beta chains follows, all from one sample in a study of cytomegalovirus exposure and HLA in healthy donors. Some clones are missing from TCRdb's copy, which holds only in-frame ones; the method was immunoSEQ multiplex PCR. The data contain about 90,000 clones, more than 55% of them singletons. The sequencing input was PBMCs. The receptors here all came from a woman aged 25 to 45 in good health and CMV-seropositive. Each CDR3 is given with its conserved first and last residue. The D gene is left open where the match is weak. Expanded clones get a size class; other rows say once, few or many, or leave the size out.

>15|NA|NA|TRBV7-8|TRBJ2-7
TGTGCCAGCAGCTTATCAATCGTCGGGGACTACGAGCAGTACTTC
CASSLSIVGDYEQYF
>14|NA|NA|TRBV10-3|TRBJ2-7
TGTGCCATCAGTTACGAGGGGGTGAATTACGAGCAGTACTTC
CAISYEGVNYEQYF
>15|NA|NA|TRBV2|TRBJ1-2
TGTGCCAGCAGTGATACACGCCAGGCCATCTTTGGCTACACCTTC
CASSDTRQAIFGYTF
>16|NA|TRBD2|TRBV4-3|TRBJ2-1
TGCGCCAGCAGCCAAGATGAGACTAGCGGGTACAATGAGCAGTTCTTC
CASSQDETSGYNEQFF
>16|NA|TRBD2|TRBV7-8|TRBJ2-1
TGTGCCAGCAGCTTGGAACTAGCGGGGGGGTACAATGAGCAGTTCTTC
CASSLELAGGYNEQFF
>13|NA|TRBD1|TRBV29-1|TRBJ2-7
TGCAGCGTTACCGGGACAGGGGCCTACGAGCAGTACTTC
CSVTGTGAYEQYF
>12|NA|NA|TRBV14|TRBJ2-7
TGTGCCAGCAGCCTGAATAGGGGCGAGCAGTACTTC
CASSLNRGEQYF
>15|once|NA|TRBV19|TRBJ1-2
TGTGCCAGTAGTATGAGGACATTACCAGGCTATGGCTACACCTTC
CASSMRTLPGYGYTF
>13|once|TRBD1|TRBV5-8|TRBJ1-2
TGTGCCAGCAGCTTTCAGGGGGCGGTTGGCTACACCTTC
CASSFQGAVGYTF
>14|few|TRBD1|TRBV28|TRBJ2-7
TGTGCCAGCAGTTCCCGACAGGGGAGCTACGAGCAGTACTTC
CASSSRQGSYEQYF
>15|NA|NA|TRBV10-2|TRBJ1-3
TGCGCCAGCAGCAGGGATGGGACAAGCGGAAACACCATATATTTT
CASSRDGTSGNTIYF
>15|once|TRBD1|TRBV6-6|TRBJ1-2
TGTGCCAGCAGACATAATATGGACAGGGTTAATGGCTACCCCTTC
CASRHNMDRVNGYPF
>14|few|NA|TRBV14|TRBJ2-5
TGTGCCAGCAGCTGGGGAGTGCGGGGAGAGACCCAGTACTTC
CASSWGVRGETQYF
>16|NA|TRBD1|TRBV9|TRBJ1-3
TGTGCCAGCAGCCCGCGGGACAGGGGGTTTGGAAACACCATATATTTT
CASSPRDRGFGNTIYF
>17|NA|NA|TRBV21-1|TRBJ2-7
TGTGCCAGCAGCAAAGAAGGAAAGACTAGCAGCTCCTGCGAGCAGTACTTC
CASSKEGKTSSSCEQYF
>14|NA|NA|TRBV6-4|TRBJ1-2
TGTGCCAGCAGTGACATAACCGCGGGGAGGAACTACCCCTTC
CASSDITAGRNYPF
>15|NA|NA|TRBV6-5|TRBJ1-3
TGTGCCAGCAGTTACCGTCCAGACGGGTTCAACACCATATATTTT
CASSYRPDGFNTIYF
>16|NA|NA|TRBV5-1|TRBJ2-3
TGCGCCAGCAGCCAACAATATAGCCTTAGCACAGATACGCAGTATTTT
CASSQQYSLSTDTQYF
>14|NA|NA|TRBV6-5|TRBJ2-1
TGTGCCAGCAAGGGGATTTCCTCCTACAATGAGCAGTTCTTC
CASKGISSYNEQFF
>14|NA|NA|TRBV30|TRBJ2-1
TGTGCCTGGAGTATAGGTGGGGGCCTTAATGAGCAGTTCTTC
CAWSIGGGLNEQFF
>16|NA|TRBD1|TRBV13|TRBJ1-2
TGTGCCAGCAGTTACTACCAGGACAGGAGAATCGGAGGCTACACCTTC
CASSYYQDRRIGGYTF
>12|NA|TRBD2|TRBV29-1|TRBJ2-5
TGCAGCGTTGAATATAGCGGGGAGACCCAGTACTTC
CSVEYSGETQYF
>10|NA|NA|TRBV11-3|TRBJ1-6
TGTGCCAGCACCTACCGGGACAAGGACTTT
CASTYRDKDF
>13|NA|NA|TRBV5-5|TRBJ1-6
TGTGCCAGCAGCATGGGACCGGACTCACCCCTCCACTTC
CASSMGPDSPLHF
>15|NA|TRBD1|TRBV7-2|TRBJ1-2
TGTGCCAGCAGCTTTTCGGGACAGGGGGCGCGAGGCTACACCTTC
CASSFSGQGARGYTF
>13|NA|TRBD1|TRBV2|TRBJ2-7
TGTGCCAGTGACAGGGGACCCTCCTACGAGCAGTACTTC
CASDRGPSYEQYF
>17|once|TRBD2|TRBV4-3|TRBJ2-7
TGCGCCAGCAGCCAAGCCAGCCCAGCGGGGGGGCCGTACGAGCAGTACTTC
CASSQASPAGGPYEQYF
>13|few|NA|TRBV30|TRBJ1-4
TGTGCCTGTATGAGGGATCTTAATGAAAAACTGTTTTTT
CACMRDLNEKLFF
>14|few|NA|TRBV5-4|TRBJ1-1
TGTGCCAGCAGCTTGGCAGGAAAGAACACTGAAGCTTTCTTT
CASSLAGKNTEAFF
>16|NA|NA|TRBV27|TRBJ2-3
TGTGCCAGCAGTATTCGAACTAGCAGTCGCACAGATACGCAGTATTTT
CASSIRTSSRTDTQYF
>15|NA|NA|TRBV7-2|TRBJ2-1
TGTGCCAGCAGCTCGCCGACAGGCCGTTACAATGAGCAGTTCTTC
CASSSPTGRYNEQFF
>14|NA|NA|TRBV14|TRBJ2-2
TGTGCCAGCAGCCCGAGATCGGGGACCGGGGAGCTGTTTTTT
CASSPRSGTGELFF
>14|NA|NA|TRBV6-5|TRBJ1-1
TGTGCCAGCATCCGACCGCGAGGGAACACTGAAGCTTTCTTT
CASIRPRGNTEAFF